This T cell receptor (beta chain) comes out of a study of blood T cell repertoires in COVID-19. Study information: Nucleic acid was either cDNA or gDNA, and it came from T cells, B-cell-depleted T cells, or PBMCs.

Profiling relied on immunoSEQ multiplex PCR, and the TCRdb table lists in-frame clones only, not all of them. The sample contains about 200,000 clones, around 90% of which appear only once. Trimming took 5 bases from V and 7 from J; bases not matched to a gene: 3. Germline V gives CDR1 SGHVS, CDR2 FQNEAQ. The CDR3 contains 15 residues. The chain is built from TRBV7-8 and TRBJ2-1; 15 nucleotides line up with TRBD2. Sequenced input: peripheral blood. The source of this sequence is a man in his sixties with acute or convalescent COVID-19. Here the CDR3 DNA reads TGTGCCAGCAGCAGGGGACTAGCGGGGGGAAATGAGCAGTTCTTC. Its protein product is CASSRGLAGGNEQFF.